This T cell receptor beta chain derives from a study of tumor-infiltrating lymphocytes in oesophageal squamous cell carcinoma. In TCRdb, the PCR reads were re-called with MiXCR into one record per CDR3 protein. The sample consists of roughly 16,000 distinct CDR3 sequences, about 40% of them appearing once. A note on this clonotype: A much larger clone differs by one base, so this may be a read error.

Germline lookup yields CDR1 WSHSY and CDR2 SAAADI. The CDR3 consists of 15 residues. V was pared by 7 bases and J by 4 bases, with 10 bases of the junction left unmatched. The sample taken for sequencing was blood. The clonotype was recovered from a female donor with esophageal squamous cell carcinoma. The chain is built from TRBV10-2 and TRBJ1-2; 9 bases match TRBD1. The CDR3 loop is CASKKQGAQGYGYTF. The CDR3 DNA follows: TGCGCCAGCAAAAAACAGGGGGCGCAGGGCTATGGCTACACCTTC.